A selection of T cell receptor beta chains follows, all from one sample in a study of early T cells in non-severe SARS-CoV-2 infection. TCRdb re-derived calls from the 5' RACE reads in MiXCR, one entry per CDR3 protein. The table has some 66,000 distinct CDR3 sequences, 13% seen once. Specimen: whole blood. The receptor set was obtained from an adult who was a healthcare worker with PCR-confirmed SARS-CoV-2 infection or an uninfected control (not recorded which). The CDR3 runs from the conserved cysteine through the conserved F or W. Each record gives: D gene, V gene, clone size, J gene, CDR3 protein, CDR3 DNA. The D gene is left open where the match is weak. The listing skips clone size in some rows; elsewhere it reads once, few, many or a size class.

d_call: .
v_call: TRBV2
clone_size: few
j_call: TRBJ2-2
cdr3_aa: CASSLYAGELFF
cdr3_nt: TGTGCCAGCAGTTTGTACGCCGGGGAGCTGTTTTTT

d_call: .
v_call: TRBV7-9
clone_size: few
j_call: TRBJ1-1
cdr3_aa: CASSLSGLRNTEAFF
cdr3_nt: TGTGCCAGCAGCTTATCTGGGCTACGGAACACTGAAGCTTTCTTT

d_call: .
v_call: TRBV5-1
clone_size: many
j_call: TRBJ2-3
cdr3_aa: CASSPTGFKRDTQYF
cdr3_nt: TGCGCCAGCAGCCCCACAGGGTTCAAGCGGGATACGCAGTATTTT

d_call: .
v_call: TRBV19
clone_size: many
j_call: TRBJ2-4
cdr3_aa: CASRTTGVAKNIQYF
cdr3_nt: TGTGCCAGTAGGACGACCGGGGTAGCCAAAAACATTCAGTACTTC

d_call: .
v_call: TRBV11-3
clone_size: few
j_call: TRBJ2-1
cdr3_aa: CASSPRTRSYNEQFF
cdr3_nt: TGTGCCAGCAGCCCAAGGACACGTTCCTACAATGAGCAGTTCTTC

d_call: .
v_call: TRBV5-1
clone_size: many
j_call: TRBJ1-1
cdr3_aa: CASSLEVNTEAFF
cdr3_nt: TGCGCCAGCAGCTTGGAAGTGAACACTGAAGCTTTCTTT

d_call: TRBD2
v_call: TRBV7-3
clone_size: many
j_call: TRBJ2-3
cdr3_aa: CASSLTSSGGPQYF
cdr3_nt: TGTGCCAGCAGCTTAACGTCTAGCGGGGGGCCGCAGTATTTT

d_call: TRBD2
v_call: TRBV20-1
clone_size: few
j_call: TRBJ2-7
cdr3_aa: CSAREGASGNEQYF
cdr3_nt: TGCAGTGCTAGAGAGGGGGCTAGCGGGAACGAGCAGTACTTC

d_call: .
v_call: TRBV29-1
clone_size: few
j_call: TRBJ1-1
cdr3_aa: CSGRGGRTEAFF
cdr3_nt: TGCAGCGGTCGGGGAGGGCGAACTGAAGCTTTCTTT

d_call: .
v_call: TRBV6-6
clone_size: many
j_call: TRBJ1-2
cdr3_aa: CASSPGQNYGYTF
cdr3_nt: TGTGCCAGCAGCCCCGGACAGAACTATGGCTACACCTTC

d_call: .
v_call: TRBV29-1
clone_size: few
j_call: TRBJ2-5
cdr3_aa: CSVARLDRETQYF
cdr3_nt: TGCAGCGTTGCTCGTCTAGACCGTGAGACCCAGTACTTC

d_call: TRBD2
v_call: TRBV19
clone_size: .
j_call: TRBJ2-1
cdr3_aa: CASSTPGTSGSKFYNEQFF
cdr3_nt: TGTGCCAGTAGTACCCCCGGGACTAGCGGGAGTAAGTTCTACAATGAGCAGTTCTTC

d_call: .
v_call: TRBV30
clone_size: .
j_call: TRBJ2-5
cdr3_aa: CAWSEGQMQETQYF
cdr3_nt: TGTGCCTGGAGTGAAGGACAGATGCAAGAGACCCAGTACTTC

d_call: .
v_call: TRBV2
clone_size: .
j_call: TRBJ2-7
cdr3_aa: CASSPVGGLYEQYF
cdr3_nt: TGTGCCAGCAGTCCAGTCGGGGGCCTGTACGAGCAGTACTTC

d_call: .
v_call: TRBV11-3
clone_size: many
j_call: TRBJ2-7
cdr3_aa: CASSLGVTFEQYF
cdr3_nt: TGTGCCAGCAGCTTAGGTGTGACTTTCGAGCAGTACTTC

d_call: .
v_call: TRBV27
clone_size: .
j_call: TRBJ2-3
cdr3_aa: CASSLFMRDTQYF
cdr3_nt: TGTGCCAGCAGTTTATTTATGAGGGATACGCAGTATTTT

d_call: .
v_call: TRBV3-1
clone_size: few
j_call: TRBJ2-7
cdr3_aa: CASSQSYPTFYEQYF
cdr3_nt: TGTGCCAGCAGCCAATCTTACCCTACCTTCTACGAGCAGTACTTC

d_call: .
v_call: TRBV5-1
clone_size: .
j_call: TRBJ1-1
cdr3_aa: CASSFRWAQLNTEAFF
cdr3_nt: TGCGCCAGCAGCTTCAGGTGGGCGCAGCTCAACACTGAAGCTTTCTTT

d_call: .
v_call: TRBV10-3
clone_size: many
j_call: TRBJ2-1
cdr3_aa: CAISENNEQFF
cdr3_nt: TGTGCCATCAGTGAGAACAATGAGCAGTTCTTC

d_call: .
v_call: TRBV15
clone_size: many
j_call: TRBJ1-3
cdr3_aa: CATSRDPRDTIYF
cdr3_nt: TGTGCCACCTCTCGGGACCCTAGGGACACCATATATTTT

d_call: TRBD2
v_call: TRBV20-1
clone_size: many
j_call: TRBJ2-3
cdr3_aa: CSARDRGGPTDTQYF
cdr3_nt: TGCAGTGCTAGAGATCGCGGGGGTCCAACAGATACGCAGTATTTT

d_call: .
v_call: TRBV9
clone_size: few
j_call: TRBJ2-1
cdr3_aa: CASSEASSYNEQFF
cdr3_nt: TGTGCCAGCAGCGAGGCCAGCTCCTACAATGAGCAGTTCTTC

d_call: TRBD2
v_call: TRBV5-5
clone_size: .
j_call: TRBJ2-1
cdr3_aa: CASSHRLAGGGNEQFF
cdr3_nt: TGTGCCAGCAGCCACAGGCTAGCGGGGGGCGGGAATGAGCAGTTCTTC

d_call: .
v_call: TRBV2
clone_size: many
j_call: TRBJ2-1
cdr3_aa: CASRFGGNTYNEQFF
cdr3_nt: TGTGCCAGCAGGTTTGGCGGGAATACCTACAATGAGCAGTTCTTC

d_call: TRBD2
v_call: TRBV11-2
clone_size: few
j_call: TRBJ2-1
cdr3_aa: CASSLGIAGTTIYNEQFF
cdr3_nt: TGTGCCAGCAGCTTGGGTATAGCGGGGACCACCATATACAATGAGCAGTTCTTC

d_call: .
v_call: TRBV14
clone_size: many
j_call: TRBJ2-3
cdr3_aa: CASSRKWDGGIDTQYF
cdr3_nt: TGTGCCAGCAGCCGAAAGTGGGACGGCGGAATTGATACGCAGTATTTT

d_call: .
v_call: TRBV10-1
clone_size: many
j_call: TRBJ2-3
cdr3_aa: CASSESYDTQYF
cdr3_nt: TGCGCCAGCAGTGAGTCTTACGATACGCAGTATTTT

d_call: .
v_call: TRBV10-1
clone_size: many
j_call: TRBJ2-3
cdr3_aa: CASSRTPTTDTQYF
cdr3_nt: TGCGCCAGCAGTCGAACCCCGACCACAGATACGCAGTATTTT